The present TCR beta chain was sequenced within a study of cytomegalovirus exposure and HLA in healthy donors. PCR used 60 Vbeta primers and 13 Jbeta primers. Libraries were prepared by immunoSEQ multiplex PCR; TCRdb keeps only in-frame clonotypes and omits some of them. The sample holds some 170,000 clones; around 90% are singletons and the top ten take more than 0.7%. Per germline, CDR1 MNHEY and CDR2 SMNVEV (reference sequence). Unmatched junction bases numbered 7, after V lost 6 bases and J lost 1 base. The CDR3 consists of 15 residues. This sequence originates from a woman in her twenties or thirties in good health and CMV-seronegative. The sample was PBMCs. The chain employs TRBV27 and TRBJ2-7, with 9 bases aligning to TRBD2. The CDR3 bases are TGTGCCAGCAGACCCGGGACTAGCCCATCCTACGAGCAGTACTTC. Its protein product is CASRPGTSPSYEQYF.